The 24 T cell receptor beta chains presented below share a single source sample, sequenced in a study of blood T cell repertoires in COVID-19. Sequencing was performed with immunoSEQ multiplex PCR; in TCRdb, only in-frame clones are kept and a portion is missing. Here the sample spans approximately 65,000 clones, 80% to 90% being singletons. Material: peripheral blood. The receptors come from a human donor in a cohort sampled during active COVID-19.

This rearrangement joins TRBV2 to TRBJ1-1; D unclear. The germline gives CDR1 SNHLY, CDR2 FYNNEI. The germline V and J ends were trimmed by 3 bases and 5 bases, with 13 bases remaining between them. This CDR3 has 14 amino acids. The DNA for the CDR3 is TGTGCCAGCAGTGACCGCCGGGAGGCGACTGAAGCTTTCTTT. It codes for CASSDRREATEAFF. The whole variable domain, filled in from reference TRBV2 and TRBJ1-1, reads EPEVTQTPSHQVTQMGQEVILRCVPISNHLYFYWYRQILGQKVEFLVSFYNNEISEKSEIFDDQFSVERPDGSNFTLKIRSTKLEDSAMYFCASSDRREATEAFFGQGTRLTVV.

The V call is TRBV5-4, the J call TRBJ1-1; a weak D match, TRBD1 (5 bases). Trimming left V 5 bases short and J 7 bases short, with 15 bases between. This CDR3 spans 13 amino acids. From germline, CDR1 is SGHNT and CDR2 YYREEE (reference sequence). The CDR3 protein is CASSSLGGIEAFF. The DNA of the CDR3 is TGTGCCAGCAGTTCACTCGGGGGGATTGAAGCTTTCTTT.

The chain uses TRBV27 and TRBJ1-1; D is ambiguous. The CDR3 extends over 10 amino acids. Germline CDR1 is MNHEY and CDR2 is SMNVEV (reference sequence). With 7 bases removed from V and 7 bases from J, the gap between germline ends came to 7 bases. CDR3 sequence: CASTELEAFF. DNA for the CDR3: TGTGCCAGCACTGAGCTTGAAGCTTTCTTT.

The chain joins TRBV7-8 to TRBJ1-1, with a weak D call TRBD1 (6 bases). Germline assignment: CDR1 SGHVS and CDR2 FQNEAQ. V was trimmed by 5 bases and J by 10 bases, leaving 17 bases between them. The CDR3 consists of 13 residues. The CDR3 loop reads CASSHPQGLRAFF. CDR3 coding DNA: TGTGCCAGCAGCCACCCACAGGGCTTGCGAGCTTTCTTT.

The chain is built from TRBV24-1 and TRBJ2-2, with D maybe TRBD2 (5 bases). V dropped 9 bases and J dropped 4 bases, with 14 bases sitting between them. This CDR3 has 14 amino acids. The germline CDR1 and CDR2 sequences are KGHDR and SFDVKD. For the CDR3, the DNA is TGTGCCACCGGGTCTCCGGGAACCACCGGGGAGCTGTTTTTT. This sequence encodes CATGSPGTTGELFF.

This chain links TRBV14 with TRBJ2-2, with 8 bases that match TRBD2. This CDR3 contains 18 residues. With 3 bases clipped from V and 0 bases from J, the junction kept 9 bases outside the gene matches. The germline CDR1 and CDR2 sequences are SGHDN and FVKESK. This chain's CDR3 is CASSQPGGGRSNTGELFF. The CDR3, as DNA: TGTGCCAGCAGCCAGCCCGGGGGGGGCAGATCGAACACCGGGGAGCTGTTTTTT.

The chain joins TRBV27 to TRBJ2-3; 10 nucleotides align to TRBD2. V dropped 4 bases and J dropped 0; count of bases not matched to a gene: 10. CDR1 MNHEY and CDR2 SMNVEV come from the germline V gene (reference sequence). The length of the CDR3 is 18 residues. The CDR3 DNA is TGTGCCAGCAGTTCAACCGCCCTAGCGGGGGCTAGCACAGATACGCAGTATTTT. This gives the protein CASSSTALAGASTDTQYF.

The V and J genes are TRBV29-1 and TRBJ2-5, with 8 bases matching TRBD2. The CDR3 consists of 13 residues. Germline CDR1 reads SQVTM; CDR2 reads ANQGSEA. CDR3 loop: CIISGAGEETQYF. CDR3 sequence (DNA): TGCATCATTAGCGGGGCCGGGGAAGAGACCCAGTACTTC.

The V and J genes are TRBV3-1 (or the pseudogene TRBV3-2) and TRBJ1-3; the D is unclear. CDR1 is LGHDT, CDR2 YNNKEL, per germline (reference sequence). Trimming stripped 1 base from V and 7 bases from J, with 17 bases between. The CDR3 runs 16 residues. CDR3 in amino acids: CASSQVSWVSGNTIYF. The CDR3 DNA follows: TGTGCCAGCAGCCAAGTTTCATGGGTATCGGGTAACACCATATATTTT.

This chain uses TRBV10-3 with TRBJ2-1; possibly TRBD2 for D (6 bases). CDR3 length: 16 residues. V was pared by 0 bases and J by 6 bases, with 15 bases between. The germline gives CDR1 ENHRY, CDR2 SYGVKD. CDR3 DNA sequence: TGTGCCATCAGTGAGTCGACCGGGACTTTTCGCAATGAGCAGTTCTTC. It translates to CAISESTGTFRNEQFF.

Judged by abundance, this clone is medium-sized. The CDR3 nucleotides read TGCGCCAGCAGGATACGGGACAGGGGCCACGAGCAGTACTTC. This translates into CASRIRDRGHEQYF. V is TRBV10-1 and J is TRBJ2-7; 10 bases are shared with TRBD1. The length of the CDR3 is 14 residues. Germline CDR1 reads WNHNN; CDR2 reads SYGVQD (reference sequence). V dropped 6 bases and J dropped 5; count of bases not matched to a gene: 7.

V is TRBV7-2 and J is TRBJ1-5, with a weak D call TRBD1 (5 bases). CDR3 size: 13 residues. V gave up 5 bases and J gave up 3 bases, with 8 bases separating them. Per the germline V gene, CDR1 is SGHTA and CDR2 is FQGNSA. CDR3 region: CASSPGYNQPQHF. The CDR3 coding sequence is TGTGCCAGCAGCCCAGGGTACAATCAGCCCCAGCATTTT. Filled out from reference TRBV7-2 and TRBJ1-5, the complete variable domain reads GAGVSQSPSNKVTEKGKDVELRCDPISGHTALYWYRQSLGQGLEFLIYFQGNSAPDKSGLPSDRFSAERTGGSVSTLTIQRTQQEDSAVYLCASSPGYNQPQHFGDGTRLSIL.

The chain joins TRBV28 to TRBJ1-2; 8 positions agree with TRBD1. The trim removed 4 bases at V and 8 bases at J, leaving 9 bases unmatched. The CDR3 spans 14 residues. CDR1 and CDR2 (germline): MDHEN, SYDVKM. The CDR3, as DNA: TGTGCCAGCAGTTCCGGTGGACAGGGAAGAGGCTACACCTTC. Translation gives CASSSGGQGRGYTF.

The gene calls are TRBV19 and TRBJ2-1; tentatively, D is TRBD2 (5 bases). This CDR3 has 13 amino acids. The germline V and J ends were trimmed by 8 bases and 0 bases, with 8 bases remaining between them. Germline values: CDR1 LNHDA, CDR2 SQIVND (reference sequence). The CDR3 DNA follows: TGTGCCAGTGGTGGGAGCTCCTACAATGAGCAGTTCTTC. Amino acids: CASGGSSYNEQFF.

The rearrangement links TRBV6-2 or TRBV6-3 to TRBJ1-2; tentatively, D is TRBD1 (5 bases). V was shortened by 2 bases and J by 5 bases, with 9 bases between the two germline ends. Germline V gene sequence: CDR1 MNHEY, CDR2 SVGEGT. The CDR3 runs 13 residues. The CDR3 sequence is CASSYGAGYGYTF. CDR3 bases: TGTGCCAGCAGTTACGGGGCCGGGTATGGCTACACCTTC.

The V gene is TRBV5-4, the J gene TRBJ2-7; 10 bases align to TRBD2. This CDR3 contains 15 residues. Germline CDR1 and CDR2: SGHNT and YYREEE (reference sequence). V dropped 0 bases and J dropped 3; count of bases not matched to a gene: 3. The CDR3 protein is CASSLGLAGVYEQYF. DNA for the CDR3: TGTGCCAGCAGCTTGGGGCTAGCGGGAGTCTACGAGCAGTACTTC.

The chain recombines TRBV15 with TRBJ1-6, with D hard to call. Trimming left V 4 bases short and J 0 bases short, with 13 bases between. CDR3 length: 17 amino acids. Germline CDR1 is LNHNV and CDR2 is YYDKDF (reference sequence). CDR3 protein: CATSIKVRSSYNSPLHF. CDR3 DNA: TGTGCCACCAGCATCAAGGTCCGGAGCTCCTATAATTCACCCCTCCACTTT.

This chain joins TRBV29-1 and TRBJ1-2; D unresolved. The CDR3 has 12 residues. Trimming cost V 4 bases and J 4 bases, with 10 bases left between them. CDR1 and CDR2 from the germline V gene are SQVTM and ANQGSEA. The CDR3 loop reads CSVATSTYGYTF. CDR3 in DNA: TGCAGCGTTGCCACGTCTACCTATGGCTACACCTTC.

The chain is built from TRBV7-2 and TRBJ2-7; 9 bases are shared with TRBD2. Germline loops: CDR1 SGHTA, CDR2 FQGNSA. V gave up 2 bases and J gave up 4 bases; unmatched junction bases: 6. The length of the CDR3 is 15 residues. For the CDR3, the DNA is TGTGCCAGCAGCTTACGCGGGGGGGCGGGTTACGAGCAGTACTTC. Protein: CASSLRGGAGYEQYF. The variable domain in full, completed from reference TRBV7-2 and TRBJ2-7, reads GAGVSQSPSNKVTEKGKDVELRCDPISGHTALYWYRQSLGQGLEFLIYFQGNSAPDKSGLPSDRFSAERTGGSVSTLTIQRTQQEDSAVYLCASSLRGGAGYEQYFGPGTRLTVT.

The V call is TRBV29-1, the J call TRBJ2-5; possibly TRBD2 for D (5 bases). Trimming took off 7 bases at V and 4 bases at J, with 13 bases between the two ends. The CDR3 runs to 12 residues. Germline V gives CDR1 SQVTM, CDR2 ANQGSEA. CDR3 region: CSAAGVGETQYF. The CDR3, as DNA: TGCAGCGCCGCCGGGGTGGGAGAGACCCAGTACTTC.

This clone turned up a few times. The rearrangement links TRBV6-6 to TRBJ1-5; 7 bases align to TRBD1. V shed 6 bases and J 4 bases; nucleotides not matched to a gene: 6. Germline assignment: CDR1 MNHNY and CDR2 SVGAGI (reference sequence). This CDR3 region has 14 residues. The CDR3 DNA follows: TGTGCCAGCAGCGGACAGGAGCAGAATCAGCCCCAGCATTTT. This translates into CASSGQEQNQPQHF.

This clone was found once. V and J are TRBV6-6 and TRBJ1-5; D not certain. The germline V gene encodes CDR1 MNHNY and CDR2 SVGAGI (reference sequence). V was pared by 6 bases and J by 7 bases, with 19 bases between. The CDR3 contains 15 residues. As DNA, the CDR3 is TGTGCCAGCAGCCCAGCGACGGGTATTGGGCAGCCCCAGCATTTT. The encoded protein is CASSPATGIGQPQHF.

The CDR3 DNA sequence: TGCGCCAGCAGCCATCCCCGCGGGCAGAGCGCCAACTATGGCTACACCTTC. Protein product: CASSHPRGQSANYGYTF. The V gene is TRBV4-1, the J gene TRBJ1-2, with no clear D. This CDR3 contains 17 residues. Trimming left V 3 bases short and J 2 bases short, with 19 bases between. Looked up from germline, CDR1 is MGHRA and CDR2 is YSYEKL.

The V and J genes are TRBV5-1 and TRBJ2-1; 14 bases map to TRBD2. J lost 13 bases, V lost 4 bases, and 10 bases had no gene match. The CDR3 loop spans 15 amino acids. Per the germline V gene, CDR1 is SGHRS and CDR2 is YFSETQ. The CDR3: CASSPEGGLAGEQFF. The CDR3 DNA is TGCGCCAGCAGCCCGGAAGGGGGACTAGCGGGGGAACAGTTCTTC.